This TCR beta chain originates from a study of T cells in Graves' hyperthyroidism and ophthalmopathy. Based on clinical symptoms, serum thyroxine and TRAb, thyroid ultrasound and orbital computed tomography, diagnoses were reached. Fresh 10 ml peripheral blood yielded PBMCs. The sample holds many counts of this clonotype. Antigen: not known. Whole-study findings and limits: Most expanded thyroid clonotypes above 0.001 recurred in blood. Median prediction lead before ophthalmopathy onset was about 6.3 months with the model.

V lost 6 bases to trimming and J lost 5 bases; unmatched junction nucleotides: 9. This CDR3 spans 14 amino acids. Germline CDR1 reads DFQATT; CDR2 reads SNEGSKA (reference sequence). RNA transcripts served as the template for amplifying TCR beta CDR3 regions. The study used the HTBI primer set for a first-round RT-PCR of the TCR CDR3. One entry per CDR3 protein, called by TCRdb with MiXCR from the multiplex PCR reads. The sample shows about 480,000 distinct CDR3 sequences, about 15% of them seen only once. The specimen was blood. J is TRBJ2-4 and V is TRBV20-1; 8 bases match TRBD2. This clonotype was sampled from a woman between 18 and 29 years old with Graves' hyperthyroidism. The CDR3 loop reads CSARLAPTQNIQYF. CDR3 bases: TGCAGTGCGAGACTAGCGCCAACCCAAAACATTCAGTACTTC.